This T cell receptor (beta chain) was found in a study of siplizumab effects on memory and regulatory T cells. The V gene's germline CDR1 is SEHNR and CDR2 FQNEAQ (reference sequence). Trimming removed 3 bases at V and 2 bases at J, with 11 bases between. This CDR3 comprises 16 residues. The data were produced by immunoSEQ multiplex PCR, yet TCRdb's version contains in-frame clones alone and is incomplete. This sample yields about 69,000 clones, of which 80% to 90% are seen a single time; more than 1.5% belongs to the top ten. The specimen sequenced was Tregs sorted from blood. The chain links TRBV7-9 to TRBJ2-6, with D perhaps matching TRBD2 (6 bases). This sequence was found in a human donor in good health. The CDR3 DNA follows: TGTGCCAGCAGCTTCGGGGAGCGGGCTGGGGCCAACGTCCTGACTTTC. It encodes CASSFGERAGANVLTF. Full variable domain (rest looked up from reference TRBV7-9 and TRBJ2-6): DTGVSQNPRHKITKRGQNVTFRCDPISEHNRLYWYRQTLGQGPEFLTYFQNEAQLEKSRLLSDRFSAERPKGSFSTLEIQRTEQGDSAMYLCASSFGERAGANVLTFGAGSRLTVL.